Each of the 27 T cell receptor beta chains below was sequenced from the same sample in a study of OX40 agonist ivuxolimab in advanced cancers. Sequencing was performed with immunoSEQ multiplex PCR; in TCRdb, only in-frame clones are kept and a portion is missing. This table holds fewer than 20,000 clones, about 86% found once. The specimen comprised CD4+ or CD8+ T cells sorted from blood, sampled in a trial of the OX40 agonist ivuxolimab. These receptors were collected from an adult with an advanced solid tumor such as melanoma, head and neck, liver or kidney cancer.

The CDR3 region has the DNA TGTGCCAGCAGTTCCATCCGCCGAGGGGCCACAGATACGCAGTATTTT. Its protein product is CASSSIRRGATDTQYF. This sequence joins TRBV28 and TRBJ2-3; D may correspond to TRBD1 or TRBD2 (5 bases each). The germline CDR1 and CDR2 sequences are MDHEN and SYDVKM. This CDR3 region has 16 residues. Trimming shortened V by 4 bases and J by 2 bases, and 16 bases separated the two germline ends.

The chain carries TRBV5-1 and TRBJ1-1; D unresolved. CDR3 length: 16 amino acids. Germline lookup yields CDR1 SGHRS and CDR2 YFSETQ. Trimming cost V 2 bases and J 0 bases, with 14 bases left between them. The CDR3 region is CASSLGDTTMNTEAFF. Here the CDR3 DNA reads TGCGCCAGCAGCTTAGGTGATACAACGATGAACACTGAAGCTTTCTTT.

The rearrangement uses TRBV6-5 and TRBJ2-1, with TRBD1 matching over 8 bases. J lost 3 bases, V lost 2 bases, and 6 bases had no gene match. There are 16 residues in the CDR3. Germline CDR1 and CDR2: MNHEY and SVGAGI. The CDR3 here is CASSYTDRELYNEQFF. The CDR3 bases are TGTGCCAGCAGTTACACGGACAGGGAGCTCTACAATGAGCAGTTCTTC.

The V gene is TRBV6-5, the J gene TRBJ2-7; no definite D call. The germline V and J ends were trimmed by 2 bases and 2 bases, with 7 bases remaining between them. The CDR3 covers 13 residues. Looked up from germline, CDR1 is MNHEY and CDR2 is SVGAGI. The CDR3 nucleotides read TGTGCCAGCAGTTACGCAGGACCCTACGAGCAGTACTTC. The encoded protein is CASSYAGPYEQYF.

The chain couples TRBV28 to TRBJ1-2; D ambiguous. V dropped 2 bases and J dropped 3 bases, with 10 bases sitting between them. This CDR3 is built from 14 residues. Germline CDR1 is MDHEN and CDR2 is SYDVKM. CDR3 in amino acids: CASSLRQPHYGYTF. Written as DNA, the CDR3 is TGTGCCAGCAGTTTAAGGCAGCCACACTATGGCTACACCTTC.

The rearrangement links TRBV4-2 to TRBJ1-1; the match to TRBD1 covers 8 bases. The CDR3 contains 15 residues. The germline gives CDR1 LGHNA, CDR2 YNFKEQ. V dropped 3 bases and J dropped 0; count of bases not matched to a gene: 3. CDR3 amino acids: CASSHRQGMNTEAFF. The CDR3 coding sequence is TGTGCCAGCAGCCACAGACAGGGGATGAACACTGAAGCTTTCTTT.

The chain couples TRBV2 to TRBJ2-1, with 9 nucleotides matching TRBD1. The CDR3 is 13 amino acids. Looked up from germline, CDR1 is SNHLY and CDR2 is FYNNEI. The ends lost 3 bases at V and 15 bases at J; junction bases unmatched: 9. The CDR3 loop reads CASSDTNRGRRFF. In nucleotides, the CDR3 is TGTGCCAGCAGTGACACGAACAGGGGGCGTAGGTTCTTC.

This chain uses TRBV4-1 with TRBJ1-6, with 8 nucleotides matching TRBD1. V dropped 2 bases and J dropped 10; count of bases not matched to a gene: 10. The CDR3 runs to 16 residues. From germline, CDR1 is MGHRA and CDR2 YSYEKL. In DNA form, the CDR3 reads TGCGCCAGCAGCCAATCCGGGACAGGTGTCGTCTCACCCCTCCACTTT. Protein product: CASSQSGTGVVSPLHF.

V gene TRBV5-6 combines with J gene TRBJ2-1; 14 nucleotides align to TRBD2. V lost 4 bases, J lost 4 bases, and 7 bases stayed unmatched. The germline V gene has CDR1 SGHDT and CDR2 YYEEEE. This CDR3 contains 17 residues. This CDR3 is CASSTGLAGGPYNEQFF. For the CDR3, the DNA is TGTGCCAGCAGCACCGGACTAGCGGGGGGACCTTACAATGAGCAGTTCTTC.

The CDR3 DNA reads as TGCGCCAGCAGCCAAGGGCCAGCGGGGGGGCCGGGCACCGGGGAGCTGTTTTTT. This encodes CASSQGPAGGPGTGELFF. The chain links TRBV4-3 to TRBJ2-2, with 10 positions matching TRBD2. V shed 1 base and J 4 bases; nucleotides not matched to a gene: 9. Germline lookup yields CDR1 LGHNA and CDR2 YSLEER. CDR3 size: 18 residues.

The chain carries TRBV5-6 and TRBJ2-7; TRBD2 might be the D (7 bases). CDR1 and CDR2 from the germline V gene are SGHDT and YYEEEE. The V and J ends lost 0 bases and 4 bases respectively, with 14 bases between them. The CDR3 contains 15 residues. The CDR3 reads CASSLDGGRRYEQYF. CDR3 DNA sequence: TGTGCCAGCAGCTTGGACGGGGGGCGCAGGTACGAGCAGTACTTC.

The V call is TRBV7-6, the J call TRBJ1-6; D not resolved. The V end was cut by 2 bases, the J end by 7 bases, with 9 bases between. Germline CDR1 and CDR2: SGHVS and FNYEAQ. The CDR3 contains 14 residues. This chain's CDR3 is CASSLTGPNSPLHF. DNA of the CDR3: TGTGCCAGCAGCTTAACTGGCCCAAATTCACCCCTCCACTTT.

This chain links TRBV14 with TRBJ1-2; TRBD1 might be the D (6 bases). The CDR3 loop spans 12 amino acids. Trimming stripped 4 bases from V and 3 bases from J, with 6 bases between. CDR1 is SGHDN, CDR2 FVKESK, per germline. The CDR3 region is CASSPGDYGYTF. CDR3 bases: TGTGCCAGCAGCCCAGGGGACTATGGCTACACCTTC.

The rearrangement joins TRBV5-1 to TRBJ1-1, with D uncertain. Germline V gene sequence: CDR1 SGHRS, CDR2 YFSETQ. The CDR3 length is 13 residues. The germline V and J ends were trimmed by 0 bases and 8 bases, with 11 bases remaining between them. In DNA, the CDR3 is TGCGCCAGCAGCTTGGGTACGGGTACCGAAGCTTTCTTT. Protein sequence: CASSLGTGTEAFF.

This clone showed up just a few times. J is TRBJ1-2 and V is TRBV7-2; weak D call: TRBD1 (5 bases). CDR1 and CDR2 (germline): SGHTA, FQGNSA. V shed 1 base and J shed 7 bases, with 13 bases lying between them. The CDR3 totals 14 residues. CDR3 loop: CASSLVQGSTGYTF. CDR3 nucleotides: TGTGCCAGCAGCTTAGTTCAGGGTAGTACTGGCTACACCTTC.

This sequence joins TRBV27 and TRBJ2-7, with a possible D match to TRBD2 (7 bases). The CDR3 is made up of 16 amino acids. The germline V gene has CDR1 MNHEY and CDR2 SMNVEV (reference sequence). V lost 6 bases and J lost 0, with 18 bases in between. CDR3 nucleotides: TGTGCCAGCAGCCACCCCGGGGCGGGGGCCTCCTACGAGCAGTACTTC. Translated: CASSHPGAGASYEQYF.

The V call is TRBV27, the J call TRBJ2-2; the D gene is possibly TRBD1 (5 bases). Germline-derived CDR1 and CDR2 are MNHEY and SMNVEV (reference sequence). The CDR3 extends over 14 amino acids. Trimming stripped 6 bases from V and 4 bases from J, with 12 bases between. This CDR3 is CASSMGRGTGELFF. In nucleotides, the CDR3 is TGTGCCAGCAGCATGGGTAGGGGCACCGGGGAGCTGTTTTTT.

The chain employs TRBV10-2 and TRBJ2-3, with D hard to call. Germline V lookup: CDR1 WSHSY, CDR2 SAAADI. This CDR3 has 13 residues. V gave up 7 bases and J gave up 6 bases, with 14 bases separating them. Written as DNA, the CDR3 is TGCGCCAGCACCGGGTGGGGTGGGGATACGCAGTATTTT. It yields the protein CASTGWGGDTQYF.

This clone was seen only a few times. Because the CDR3's place on the DNA is in doubt, the DNA is left out and the CDR3 is given as listed by TCRdb. V and J are TRBV28 and TRBJ1-5. The CDR3 sequence runs 16 residues, both termini included. Germline V gene sequence: CDR1 MDHEN, CDR2 SYDVKM. The CDR3 here is CASSFLAGESNQPQHF.

The gene calls are TRBV6-6 and TRBJ2-7; D is ambiguous. The germline V gene encodes CDR1 MNHNY and CDR2 SVGAGI (reference sequence). This CDR3 has 13 amino acids. Trimming pared 0 bases from V and 3 bases from J, leaving 6 bases between. The chain's CDR3 is CASSYSPSYEQYF. The CDR3 bases are TGTGCCAGCAGTTACTCTCCAAGCTACGAGCAGTACTTC.

The chain uses TRBV18 and TRBJ1-2; D uncertain. Germline loops: CDR1 KGHSH, CDR2 LQKENI. Trimming removed 6 bases from V and 4 bases from J, with 18 bases in between. CDR3 size: 15 residues. The CDR3 DNA follows: TGTGCCAGCTCCCCGGTGGCTCAGAGTGGCTATGGCTACACCTTC. This codes for CASSPVAQSGYGYTF.

This chain links TRBV19 with TRBJ2-6; 12 positions agree with TRBD1. The germline V gene encodes CDR1 LNHDA and CDR2 SQIVND (reference sequence). J was trimmed by 1 base and V by 3 bases; bases with no gene match: 4. This CDR3 is 18 amino acids long. CDR3 sequence: CASSIWDRGRSGANVLTF. The CDR3 nucleotides read TGTGCCAGTAGTATTTGGGACAGGGGGCGATCTGGGGCCAACGTCCTGACTTTC.

The chain combines TRBV7-9 with TRBJ2-5, with D possibly being TRBD1 (6 bases). Germline V gene lookup returns CDR1 SEHNR and CDR2 FQNEAQ (reference sequence). The CDR3 has 16 amino acids. V was shortened by 5 bases and J by 5 bases, with 21 bases between the two germline ends. CDR3 DNA sequence: TGTGCCAGCAGCCGAGGGACACGGTTTCTTGTGGAGACCCAGTACTTC. Amino acid sequence: CASSRGTRFLVETQYF.

This chain joins TRBV6-4 and TRBJ2-3; D is uncertain. From germline, CDR1 is MRHNA and CDR2 SNTAGT. Trimming took 0 bases from V and 3 from J, leaving 10 bases between them. The CDR3 consists of 15 residues. Here the CDR3 DNA reads TGTGCCAGCAGTGACTCTCAGGACGGAACAGATACGCAGTATTTT. Residues: CASSDSQDGTDTQYF.

On this clone itself: One junction end does not reproduce the germline sequence, and a read error may be involved. This sequence joins TRBV28 and TRBJ1-4, with D possibly matching TRBD1 (5 bases). The CDR3 consists of 14 residues. The germline CDR1 and CDR2 sequences are MDHEN and SYDVKM. The CDR3 DNA is TGTGCCAGCAAGGGGCCGACAACAAATGAAAAACTGTTTTTT. Its translation: CASKGPTTNEKLFF.

As for this clone: The sample holds other DNA sequences that translate to the same CDR3. V is TRBV28 and J is TRBJ1-5; TRBD1 might be the D (6 bases). The ends were cut back, 6 bases at V and 7 bases at J, with 22 bases in the middle. The CDR3 is made up of 16 amino acids. In germline, CDR1 is MDHEN, CDR2 SYDVKM. The CDR3 nucleotides are TGTGCCAGCAGCTCAATCGGGTATTACAGGGACCAGCCCCAGCATTTT. Translation gives CASSSIGYYRDQPQHF.

The chain has TRBV27 and TRBJ2-5, with a tentative D call TRBD1 (5 bases). Trimming took 3 bases from V and 3 from J, leaving 8 bases between them. The CDR3 loop spans 13 amino acids. Germline CDR1 reads MNHEY; CDR2 reads SMNVEV (reference sequence). CDR3 in DNA: TGTGCCAGCAGTTTCGACAGAAAAGAGACCCAGTACTTC. The encoded protein is CASSFDRKETQYF.